These 28 T cell receptor beta chains came from one sample sequenced in a study of OX40 agonist ivuxolimab in advanced cancers. The assay was immunoSEQ multiplex PCR, and TCRdb's table has in-frame clones only and misses some. Altogether nearly 80,000 clones are present, under 85% being singletons, with the ten largest covering around 0.45%. Here the sequenced sample was CD4+ or CD8+ T cells sorted from blood, taken in a trial of the OX40 agonist ivuxolimab. Source of these receptors: an adult with an advanced solid tumor such as melanoma, head and neck, liver or kidney cancer.

This sequence joins TRBV5-1 and TRBJ2-3, with D perhaps TRBD1 (5 bases). CDR3 length: 14 residues. V lost 4 bases and J 5 bases, leaving 14 bases between the germline ends. The V gene's germline CDR1 is SGHRS and CDR2 YFSETQ. CDR3 residues: CASSTVFRGDTQYF. DNA of the CDR3: TGCGCCAGCAGCACCGTCTTTAGGGGAGATACGCAGTATTTT.

This clone was seen only once. The chain carries TRBV11-2 and TRBJ1-1, with D perhaps TRBD1 (5 bases). This CDR3 has 14 amino acids. V dropped 5 bases and J dropped 2 bases, with 12 bases sitting between them. CDR1 and CDR2 (germline): SGHAT, FQNNGV. CDR3 amino acids: CASSLTRTNTEAFF. DNA of the CDR3: TGTGCCAGCAGCCTTACCCGGACAAACACTGAAGCTTTCTTT.

The chain couples TRBV10-2 to TRBJ2-2; D not resolved. Trimming took 6 bases from V and 3 from J, leaving 2 bases between them. CDR3 length: 11 amino acids. Germline CDR1 reads WSHSY; CDR2 reads SAAADI. The DNA of the CDR3 is TGCGCCAGCAGGCACACCGGGGAGCTGTTTTTT. This sequence encodes CASRHTGELFF.

The J gene is TRBJ2-7, the V gene TRBV6-1; D is undetermined. Germline CDR1 reads MNHNS; CDR2 reads SASEGT. Trimming took 7 bases from V and 9 from J, leaving 13 bases between them. The CDR3 is 11 amino acids. The CDR3 reads CASINSSSQYV. CDR3 DNA: TGTGCCAGCATAAACTCTTCGTCGCAGTACGTC.

The rearrangement uses TRBV9 and TRBJ1-5, with unresolved D. The CDR3 extends over 13 amino acids. CDR1 is SGDLS and CDR2 is YYNGEE in the germline V gene. The V end was cut by 0 bases, the J end by 8 bases, with 9 bases between. Written as DNA, the CDR3 is TGTGCCAGCAGCGTAGGGCCGACTGAGCCCCAGCATTTT. Amino acids: CASSVGPTEPQHF. The variable domain in full, completed from reference TRBV9 and TRBJ1-5, reads DSGVTQTPKHLITATGQRVTLRCSPRSGDLSVYWYQQSLDQGLQFLIQYYNGEERAKGNILERFSAQQFPDLHSELNLSSLELGDSALYFCASSVGPTEPQHFGDGTRLSIL.

The chain has TRBV7-9 and TRBJ2-3; 9 bases align to TRBD1. V lost 1 base to trimming and J lost 4 bases; unmatched junction nucleotides: 3. The CDR3 spans 15 residues. Germline values: CDR1 SEHNR, CDR2 FQNEAQ (reference sequence). In DNA form, the CDR3 reads TGTGCCAGCAGCTTAGGGGACAGGGACTCAGATACGCAGTATTTT. It encodes CASSLGDRDSDTQYF.

This chain connects TRBV11-2 to TRBJ1-1; D is unclear. V was cut by 1 base and J by 0 bases, with 9 bases left in between. The CDR3 totals 15 residues. Germline values: CDR1 SGHAT, CDR2 FQNNGV. CDR3 DNA sequence: TGTGCCAGCAGCTTAGGACACGGGATGAACACTGAAGCTTTCTTT. This translates into CASSLGHGMNTEAFF.

This chain joins TRBV11-1 and TRBJ2-1, with 7 bases lining up with TRBD2. Germline assignment: CDR1 SGHAT and CDR2 FQDESV (reference sequence). After removal of 1 base from V and 6 bases from J, the junction contained 6 bases not matched to a gene. This CDR3 has 15 amino acids. Here the CDR3 DNA reads TGTGCCAGCAGCTTAGGTGGCGGGGGACTCAATGAGCAGTTCTTC. Its protein is CASSLGGGGLNEQFF.

This clone was recorded only once. J is TRBJ2-2 and V is TRBV10-2; no definite D call. Germline CDR1 WSHSY, CDR2 SAAADI. Trimming cost V 1 base and J 6 bases, with 3 bases left between them. The CDR3 is made up of 12 amino acids. The CDR3 spells CASSEFSGELFF. CDR3 coding DNA: TGCGCCAGCAGTGAGTTTTCCGGGGAGCTGTTTTTT.

This chain uses TRBV15 with TRBJ2-5; D tentatively fits TRBD1 or TRBD2 (5 bases each). This CDR3 contains 14 residues. V gave up 3 bases and J gave up 2 bases, with 10 bases separating them. Germline CDR1 LNHNV, CDR2 YYDKDF (reference sequence). CDR3 in amino acids: CATSRGRQQETQYF. Written as DNA, the CDR3 is TGTGCCACCAGCAGGGGACGCCAACAAGAGACCCAGTACTTC.

J is TRBJ1-4 and V is TRBV11-2, with D uncertain. The ends were cut back, 5 bases at V and 2 bases at J, with 12 bases in the middle. The CDR3 sequence is 15 residues long. Germline V lookup: CDR1 SGHAT, CDR2 FQNNGV. This CDR3 reads CASSQPDFTNEKLFF. For the CDR3, the DNA is TGTGCCAGCAGCCAACCGGACTTTACTAATGAAAAACTGTTTTTT.

The chain links TRBV6-5 to TRBJ1-6; D is possibly TRBD1 (5 bases). The CDR3 loop spans 14 amino acids. The V gene's germline CDR1 is MNHEY and CDR2 SVGAGI. V lost 6 bases and J lost 5, with 11 bases in between. CDR3 sequence reads: CASSRQRDNSPLHF. CDR3 DNA sequence: TGTGCCAGCAGCAGACAGAGAGATAATTCACCCCTCCACTTT.

This sequence joins TRBV4-1 and TRBJ1-1; 10 bases agree with TRBD1. The junction had 0 bases not matched to a gene; V was cut back by 3 bases and J by 5 bases. The germline V gene encodes CDR1 MGHRA and CDR2 YSYEKL. The CDR3 totals 13 residues. The CDR3 DNA reads TGCGCCAGCAGCCAGGACAGGGGGACTGAAGCTTTCTTT. Amino acid sequence: CASSQDRGTEAFF.

V and J are TRBV30 and TRBJ1-2; D is uncertain. The germline V gene has CDR1 GTSNPN and CDR2 SVGIG (reference sequence). The V end lost 0 bases, the J end lost 0 bases, and 2 bases lay between the germline ends. CDR3 length: 12 residues. CDR3 nucleotides: TGTGCCTGGAGTGTAACTAACTATGGCTACACCTTC. Its protein is CAWSVTNYGYTF.

This rearrangement joins TRBV29-1 to TRBJ1-2, with D possibly TRBD1 on 6 matching bases. The length of the CDR3 is 13 residues. Germline V CDR1 and CDR2: SQVTM, ANQGSEA. The V end lost 4 bases, the J end lost 1 base, and 10 bases lay between the germline ends. In nucleotides, the CDR3 is TGCAGCGTTGCCTGGGACATTAACTATGGCTACACCTTC. Amino acids: CSVAWDINYGYTF. Full variable domain (remainder filled in from reference TRBV29-1 and TRBJ1-2): SAVISQKPSRDICQRGTSLTIQCQVDSQVTMMFWYRQQPGQSLTLIATANQGSEATYESGFVIDKFPISRPNLTFSTLTVSNMSPEDSSIYLCSVAWDINYGYTFGSGTRLTVV.

The V call is TRBV19, the J call TRBJ2-7, with D hard to call. The CDR3 sequence is 14 residues long. Between the trimmed V and J ends, which lost 0 bases and 2 bases, there was a span of 8 bases. The germline V gene has CDR1 LNHDA and CDR2 SQIVND (reference sequence). Here the CDR3 DNA reads TGTGCCAGTAGTATAGAGGACGGTCCCTACGAGCAGTACTTC. As protein: CASSIEDGPYEQYF. Using reference TRBV19 and TRBJ2-7 for the parts outside the CDR3, the full variable domain is DGGITQSPKYLFRKEGQNVTLSCEQNLNHDAMYWYRQDPGQGLRLIYYSQIVNDFQKGDIAEGYSVSREKKESFPLTVTSAQKNPTAFYLCASSIEDGPYEQYFGPGTRLTVT.

This chain joins TRBV4-1 and TRBJ2-3; D call uncertain. V shed 6 bases and J shed 4 bases, with 20 bases lying between them. The CDR3 totals 16 residues. From germline, CDR1 is MGHRA and CDR2 YSYEKL. CDR3 protein: CASSLSPFTVADTQYF. CDR3 coding DNA: TGCGCCAGCAGTCTTTCCCCGTTCACCGTGGCAGATACGCAGTATTTT.

Comments on this clone: Additional DNA sequences in this sample encode the identical CDR3. The V gene is TRBV11-2, the J gene TRBJ1-3; D is perhaps TRBD1 (6 bases). Germline values: CDR1 SGHAT, CDR2 FQNNGV. This CDR3 has 16 amino acids. V lost 1 base to trimming and J lost 1 base, with 11 bases between them. For the CDR3, the DNA is TGTGCCAGCAGCTTAGGTTACAGGGTATCTGGAAACACCATATATTTT. Encoded protein: CASSLGYRVSGNTIYF. The full variable domain, completed using reference TRBV11-2 and TRBJ1-3, is EAGVAQSPRYKIIEKRQSVAFWCNPISGHATLYWYQQILGQGPKLLIQFQNNGVVDDSQLPKDRFSAERLKGVDSTLKIQPAKLEDSAVYLCASSLGYRVSGNTIYFGEGSWLTVV.

The rearrangement joins TRBV29-1 to TRBJ1-1; 7 bases fit TRBD1. Losses at the gene ends were 3 bases for V and 11 bases for J; bases not matched to a gene: 6. Germline assignment: CDR1 SQVTM and CDR2 ANQGSEA. There are 11 residues in the CDR3. CDR3 nucleotide sequence: TGCAGCGTTGACCTCGGGACAGTTGCTTTCTTT. As protein: CSVDLGTVAFF.

The rearrangement links TRBV5-4 to TRBJ2-2, with 10 bases that match TRBD2. CDR3 length: 19 amino acids. Germline-derived CDR1 and CDR2 are SGHNT and YYREEE (reference sequence). The trim removed 4 bases at V and 1 base at J, leaving 13 bases unmatched. In nucleotides, the CDR3 is TGTGCCAGCAGCCCTCCGGGCCCTAGCGGGGGCCGGAACACCGGGGAGCTGTTTTTT. Its translation is CASSPPGPSGGRNTGELFF.

The V call is TRBV5-1, the J call TRBJ2-5, with 12 bases identical to TRBD1. The CDR3 is made up of 17 amino acids. Looked up from germline, CDR1 is SGHRS and CDR2 is YFSETQ. J was trimmed by 5 bases and V by 4 bases; bases with no gene match: 12. The CDR3 sequence: CASSSTPGTGGMETQYF. The CDR3 DNA reads as TGCGCCAGCAGCAGCACACCCGGGACAGGGGGCATGGAGACCCAGTACTTC.

The rearrangement links TRBV2 to TRBJ2-7; D call uncertain. The ends were cut back, 4 bases at V and 6 bases at J, with 7 bases in the middle. This CDR3 is built from 11 residues. Germline V CDR1 and CDR2: SNHLY, FYNNEI. The CDR3: CASSVRSEQYV. CDR3 sequence (DNA): TGTGCCAGCAGTGTTCGGTCCGAGCAGTACGTC.

V gene TRBV9 combines with J gene TRBJ2-3, with a weak D call TRBD2 (5 bases). Germline-derived CDR1 and CDR2 are SGDLS and YYNGEE. The length of the CDR3 is 14 residues. V was clipped by 1 base and J by 6 bases, with 12 bases between them. For the CDR3, the DNA is TGTGCCAGCAGCGTATCCTCCGTAGCGGATACGCAGTATTTT. Protein product: CASSVSSVADTQYF.

This rearrangement joins TRBV7-2 to TRBJ1-4; tentative D call: TRBD1 (5 bases). V lost 4 bases and J lost 2, with 14 bases in between. The CDR3 runs to 16 residues. CDR1 is SGHTA and CDR2 is FQGNSA in the germline V gene. For the CDR3, the DNA is TGTGCCAGCAGCTCACTCTACGGGGGGACTAATGAAAAACTGTTTTTT. As protein: CASSSLYGGTNEKLFF.

CDR3 sequence: CASSKLAGAGYEQYF. The CDR3 DNA sequence: TGTGCCAGTAGTAAATTAGCGGGAGCTGGTTACGAGCAGTACTTC. This rearrangement joins TRBV19 to TRBJ2-7, with TRBD2 matching over 9 bases. V lost 4 bases and J lost 4; bases outside the gene matches: 8. Germline values: CDR1 LNHDA, CDR2 SQIVND (reference sequence). The CDR3 is 15 residues long.

The chain links TRBV27 to TRBJ1-1; unclear D gene. V lost 3 bases, J lost 5 bases, and 10 bases lay in between. Germline V gene lookup returns CDR1 MNHEY and CDR2 SMNVEV (reference sequence). The CDR3 sequence is 13 residues long. The CDR3 loop is CASSFILGTEAFF. As DNA, the CDR3 is TGTGCCAGCAGTTTTATATTGGGAACTGAAGCTTTCTTT.

The chain links TRBV7-9 to TRBJ2-3; 12 nucleotides agree with TRBD2. V shed 5 bases, J shed 0 bases, and the junction held 6 bases outside the gene matches. This CDR3 has 17 amino acids. The germline V gene has CDR1 SEHNR and CDR2 FQNEAQ (reference sequence). The CDR3 loop is CASSPGLAGSSTDTQYF. As DNA, the CDR3 is TGTGCCAGCAGCCCGGGACTAGCGGGTAGTAGCACAGATACGCAGTATTTT.

V and J are TRBV28 and TRBJ2-1; TRBD2 matches 13 bases. There are 15 residues in the CDR3. Germline trimming cut 5 bases from V and 7 bases from J; bases unmatched to any gene: 5. Germline CDR1 and CDR2: MDHEN and SYDVKM. The CDR3 is CASSRLAGGVNEQFF. CDR3 bases: TGTGCCAGCAGTAGACTAGCGGGAGGAGTGAATGAGCAGTTCTTC.